What follows describes a single T cell receptor (beta chain). This entry belongs to a study of T cell clonotyping in hematopoietic cell transplantation. The CDR3 extends over 12 amino acids. Germline V gene lookup returns CDR1 KGHSH and CDR2 LQKENI. With 3 bases removed from V and 10 bases from J, the gap between germline ends came to 10 bases. The data were produced by immunoSEQ multiplex PCR, yet TCRdb's version contains in-frame clones alone and is incomplete. The sample consists of several thousand clones, about 85% of them appearing once. The source is a male patient aged 55 to 69 who had an allogeneic stem cell transplant from an unrelated donor, so T cells may come from the graft donor. Some clones in this sample may be carry-over from other donors' samples. This rearrangement joins TRBV18 to TRBJ2-1, with a tentative D call TRBD1 (5 bases). The input for sequencing was peripheral blood mononuclear cells, taken 180 days after allogeneic stem cell transplant. CDR3 residues: CASSPLGVEQFF. CDR3 in DNA: TGTGCCAGCTCACCCCTAGGGGTGGAGCAGTTCTTC.